This T cell receptor beta chain was observed in a study of blood T cell repertoires in COVID-19. Turning to the study itself: From T cells, B-cell-depleted T cells, or PBMCs came the material, which was cDNA or gDNA.

The protocol was immunoSEQ multiplex PCR, while the TCRdb copy is restricted to in-frame clones and leaves out a portion. The sample contains about 260,000 clones, over 75% of which appear only once. The V gene's germline CDR1 is LNHNV and CDR2 YYDKDF (reference sequence). Trimming took 3 bases from V and 1 from J, leaving 15 bases between them. The CDR3 spans 17 residues. The V and J genes are TRBV15 and TRBJ1-4; D not certain. This TCR was sampled from a woman aged 40 to 55 who had been exposed to COVID-19. The sequenced sample was PBMCs or T cells enriched from blood (not recorded which). CDR3 in DNA: TGTGCCACCAGCAGTATTTTTCGGGGAAGAACTAATGAAAAACTGTTTTTT. Residues: CATSSIFRGRTNEKLFF.